Below, 8 T cell receptor beta chains from the same sample are listed, as sequenced in a study of shared clonotypes between healthy human individuals (TCRdb year 2020). The receptor library was made with the immunoSEQ multiplex PCR assay. The table was pulled from immuneACCESS by TCRdb, which kept in-frame rearrangements only. Such tables lose some clones; where checked, under half of the loss comes from unresolved V genes, and the rest has no known cause. A total of about 1.1 million clones appear in this sample, 75% to 85% of them only once. The ten largest account for roughly 0.65% of the sample. Sequenced material: memory CD4+ T cells from PBMCs. Interpreted using the paper, the cell subset or site label stands for: CD45RA-negative fraction. Receptors originate from a man aged 18 to 35 in good health. Some clones in this sample may be carry-over from other donors' samples.

The chain carries TRBV29-1 and TRBJ1-1, with unresolved D. This CDR3 comprises 11 residues. The germline V gene has CDR1 SQVTM and CDR2 ANQGSEA. V was shortened by 6 bases and J by 0 bases, with 5 bases between the two germline ends. The CDR3, as DNA: TGCAGCGTCTATATGAACACTGAAGCTTTCTTT. Translated, it gives CSVYMNTEAFF.

The V and J genes are TRBV14 and TRBJ2-3; TRBD2 matches 9 bases. V lost 4 bases to trimming and J lost 2 bases; unmatched junction nucleotides: 7. This CDR3 contains 16 residues. Germline-derived CDR1 and CDR2 are SGHDN and FVKESK. CDR3 nucleotides: TGTGCCAGCAGCCCCCTTGCGGGAGGGTCCACAGATACGCAGTATTTT. It translates to CASSPLAGGSTDTQYF.

This clone was counted ten times or more. The chain links TRBV19 to TRBJ1-4; possible D gene TRBD1, 5 bases. Germline values: CDR1 LNHDA, CDR2 SQIVND (reference sequence). The CDR3 contains 12 residues. The V end lost 9 bases, the J end lost 8 bases, and 13 bases lay between the germline ends. The CDR3 DNA reads TGTGCCAGCTCGGGACGGGACGAAAAACTGTTTTTT. It yields the protein CASSGRDEKLFF.

The V call is TRBV5-1, the J call TRBJ1-3, with 8 bases matching TRBD1. CDR1 is SGHRS, CDR2 YFSETQ, per germline. The CDR3 totals 16 residues. V shed 4 bases, J shed 4 bases, and the junction held 10 bases outside the gene matches. The CDR3 nucleotides are TGCGCCAGCAGCGCAGCAGGGGGCGAAGCAGGAAACACCATATATTTT. Amino acid sequence: CASSAAGGEAGNTIYF.

The chain recombines TRBV9 with TRBJ1-3; D may be TRBD1 (6 bases). CDR3 size: 16 residues. Germline CDR1 and CDR2: SGDLS and YYNGEE. V was trimmed by 0 bases and J by 2 bases, leaving 12 bases between them. CDR3 sequence reads: CASSVAWGAAGNTIYF. The CDR3 DNA follows: TGTGCCAGCAGCGTAGCTTGGGGGGCGGCTGGAAACACCATATATTTT.

About this clone itself: The likely explanation is a read error, given a far larger clone one base away. The same CDR3 is also encoded by other DNA sequences in this sample. The J gene is TRBJ1-1, the V gene TRBV5-5, with 9 bases matching TRBD1. Germline CDR1 is SGHKS and CDR2 is YYEKEE (reference sequence). The CDR3 contains 13 residues. The chain's CDR3 is CASSAGQGTEAFF. The CDR3 nucleotides read TGTGCCAGCAGCGCGGGACAGGGCACTGAAGCCTTCTTT.

V gene TRBV11-2 combines with J gene TRBJ2-5; D may be TRBD1 or TRBD2 (5 bases each). With 2 bases removed from V and 5 bases from J, the gap between germline ends came to 9 bases. This CDR3 spans 13 amino acids. In germline, CDR1 is SGHAT, CDR2 FQNNGV. The CDR3 DNA sequence: TGTGCCAGCAGCTTATGGGGGTGGGAGACCCAGTACTTC. This translates into CASSLWGWETQYF.

This sequence joins TRBV28 and TRBJ1-4, with 9 bases that match TRBD1. V trimming: 7 bases; J trimming: 6 bases; junction bases outside the gene matches: 9. The CDR3 loop spans 15 amino acids. Per the germline V gene, CDR1 is MDHEN and CDR2 is SYDVKM. DNA for the CDR3: TGTGCCAGCACGAACAGGGGGCGGGGTGATGAAAAACTGTTTTTT. This gives the protein CASTNRGRGDEKLFF.